A selection of T cell receptor beta chains follows, all from one sample in a study of PD-1 blockade in mismatch repair-deficient tumors. Assay used: immunoSEQ multiplex PCR; TCRdb lists only in-frame clones, some missing. The table has tens of thousands of clones, approximately 80% seen once. The material was peripheral blood, obtained 2 weeks after starting pembrolizumab. These receptors all stem from an adult with mismatch repair-deficient cancer. Both conserved end residues are part of each CDR3. A D gene is named only where the DNA matches it firmly. Rows may omit the clone size; those that give it use once, few, many or a size class.

J	V	size	D	length	DNA	CDR3
TRBJ1-2	TRBV29-1	NA	NA	13	TGCAGCGTTGACGCGGCAGGGGCCTATGGCTACACCTTC	CSVDAAGAYGYTF
TRBJ1-3	TRBV6-1	NA	NA	13	TGTGCCAGCAGGACAGACTCTGGAAACACCATATATTTT	CASRTDSGNTIYF
TRBJ1-1	TRBV5-4	NA	NA	13	TGTGCCAGCAGCCCGGTAGGAGGCACTGAAGCTTTCTTT	CASSPVGGTEAFF
TRBJ2-7	TRBV19	NA	NA	14	TGTGCCAGTAGTATAAAACGAGGGTCCTACGAGCAGTACTTC	CASSIKRGSYEQYF
TRBJ2-3	TRBV14	NA	NA	14	TGTGCCAGCAGCCAAGGCGGCGGCACAGATACGCAGTATTTT	CASSQGGGTDTQYF
TRBJ2-1	TRBV6-5	NA	TRBD2	15	TGTGCCAGCAGTTACGGCCTAGCGGACTACAATGAGCAGTTCTTC	CASSYGLADYNEQFF
TRBJ2-5	TRBV6-5	NA	NA	14	TGTGCCAGCAGTTATTCGCAGACCGCACGGACCCAGTACTTC	CASSYSQTARTQYF
TRBJ2-7	TRBV4-1	NA	NA	13	TGCGCCAGCAGCCAACAGGGGTCCTACGAGCAGTACTTC	CASSQQGSYEQYF
TRBJ2-3	TRBV4-2	NA	TRBD2	19	TGTGCCAGCAGCCAAGGGGGACTAGCGGGAGCCCTCGGGGTAGGTACGCAGTATTTT	CASSQGGLAGALGVGTQYF
TRBJ1-1	TRBV27	medium-sized	NA	10	TGTGCCAGCAGTTCCAGGAGAGCTTTCTTT	CASSSRRAFF
TRBJ2-5	TRBV19	once	NA	14	TGTGCCAGTAATGGGGGAGAGGTCCAAGAGACCCAGTACTTC	CASNGGEVQETQYF
TRBJ2-2	TRBV2	NA	NA	13	TGTGCCAGCAGTGGGGCAGGAACCGGGGAGCTGTTTTTT	CASSGAGTGELFF
TRBJ1-2	TRBV2	NA	NA	15	TGTGCCAGCAGTTCTCTCGCTGACAGCCCTTATGGCTACACCTTC	CASSSLADSPYGYTF
TRBJ2-3	TRBV5-1	NA	TRBD2	15	TGCGCCAGCAGCTTAGGGGACTATTATCCGGATACGCAGTATTTT	CASSLGDYYPDTQYF
TRBJ2-5	TRBV19	NA	TRBD2	16	TGTGCCAGTAGTAAACCGACTAGCCCCCTGGGAGAGACCCAGTACTTC	CASSKPTSPLGETQYF
TRBJ1-1	TRBV4-3	once	TRBD1	15	TGCGCCAGCAGCCACACCACAGGGGTGAACACTGAAGCTTTCTTT	CASSHTTGVNTEAFF
TRBJ2-1	TRBV5-8	NA	TRBD2	18	TGTGCCAGCAGCTCGACTGGACTAGCGGTAACCGTATACAATGAGCAGTTCTTC	CASSSTGLAVTVYNEQFF
TRBJ1-1	TRBV6-6	NA	NA	13	TGTGCCAGCAGTTATGGGGGGCGGGCTGAAGCTTTCTTT	CASSYGGRAEAFF
TRBJ1-4	TRBV29-1	once	NA	13	TGCAGCGCTTCGGAGGTCCTGGGGGAAAAACTGTTTTTT	CSASEVLGEKLFF
TRBJ1-5	TRBV13	once	TRBD1	15	TGTGCCAGCAGCTCCAGGGGGGATGGCAATCAGCCCCAGCATTTT	CASSSRGDGNQPQHF
TRBJ1-1	TRBV28	NA	NA	15	TGTGCCAGCAGTTTTGATGACAGAATGAACACTGAAGCTTTCTTT	CASSFDDRMNTEAFF
TRBJ1-2	TRBV5-6	NA	TRBD1	12	TGTGCCAGCAGCTTCGACAGGGAGGGCTACACCTTC	CASSFDREGYTF
TRBJ1-2	TRBV27	few	NA	14	TGTGCCAGCAGTATAGCCAGGGGACAAGGTGGCTACACCTTC	CASSIARGQGGYTF
TRBJ1-3	TRBV27	NA	TRBD1	15	TGTGCCAGCCAGCGGGACAGGAGCTCTGGAAACACCATATATTTT	CASQRDRSSGNTIYF
TRBJ1-1	TRBV5-1	NA	NA	15	TGCGCCAGCAGCTTGGAGGGCGGAATGAACACTGAAGCTTTCTTT	CASSLEGGMNTEAFF
TRBJ2-7	TRBV12-5	NA	TRBD1	13	TGTGCTAGTCGCGGACAGGGAATCTACGAGCAGTACTTC	CASRGQGIYEQYF
TRBJ1-5	TRBV18	NA	TRBD1	14	TGTGCCAGCTCACCGAAAGGACAGGGGGAAAGTAAGCATTTT	CASSPKGQGESKHF
TRBJ1-1	TRBV7-9	NA	NA	14	TGTGCCAGCAGATGGACAGAGATGAACACTGAAGCTTTCTTT	CASRWTEMNTEAFF
TRBJ1-2	TRBV7-9	NA	NA	14	TGTGCCAGCAGCTTGGGACACACAAACTATGGCTACACCTTC	CASSLGHTNYGYTF
TRBJ2-7	TRBV7-9	NA	TRBD2	15	TGTGCCAGCAGCTTAGTCGGGACTACCATTACGAGGGAGTACTTC	CASSLVGTTITREYF
TRBJ2-7	TRBV10-3	NA	NA	15	TGTGCCATCAGTGAGTCCCGCGCGTACACCTACGAGCAGTACTTC	CAISESRAYTYEQYF
TRBJ2-7	TRBV30	NA	NA	11	TGTGCCTGGCTAGGCTTCTACGAGCAGTACTTC	CAWLGFYEQYF
TRBJ2-3	TRBV6-4	NA	TRBD2	15	TGTGCCAGCAGTGCAACTAGCGGGTTCACAGATACGCAGTATTTT	CASSATSGFTDTQYF
TRBJ2-3	TRBV5-1	NA	NA	15	TGCGCCAGCAGCTTGGCCGAGGTAAACACAGATACGCAGTATTTT	CASSLAEVNTDTQYF
TRBJ2-5	TRBV29-1	NA	NA	18	TGCAGCGTTGAAGATAGGTTGTCCCACAGGGCCGGTGGAGAGACCCAGTACTTC	CSVEDRLSHRAGGETQYF
TRBJ2-1	TRBV7-2	NA	NA	12	TGTGCCAGCAGCTTAGCCATCGATGAGCAGTTCTTC	CASSLAIDEQFF
TRBJ1-2	TRBV30	NA	NA	13	TGTGCCTGGAGTGCAAAGCGGGACTATGGCTACACCTTC	CAWSAKRDYGYTF
TRBJ2-7	TRBV2	NA	NA	15	TGTGCCAGCAATAGAGACAGGTTGTCCTCCTACGAGCAGTACTTC	CASNRDRLSSYEQYF
TRBJ2-7	TRBV30	NA	NA	12	TGTGCCTGGGGGGCCTCAGTCTACGAGCAGTACTTC	CAWGASVYEQYF
TRBJ1-3	TRBV10-3	NA	NA	12	TGTGCCGCTAGGGGTCCTGGAAACACCATATATTTT	CAARGPGNTIYF
TRBJ2-7	TRBV11-3	NA	NA	13	TGTGCCAGCAGCTTAGGGTCAGCCTTGGAGCAGTACTTC	CASSLGSALEQYF
TRBJ2-2	TRBV19	NA	TRBD2	15	TGTGCCAGTAGTATAGCTAGCGGGAACACCGGGGAGCTGTTTTTT	CASSIASGNTGELFF
TRBJ2-3	TRBV7-9	once	TRBD2	15	TGTGCCAGCATCTCCGGACTAGCGGGAGCAGATACGCAGTATTTT	CASISGLAGADTQYF
TRBJ2-1	TRBV5-1	NA	TRBD2	15	TGCGCCAGCAGCTTGGTTAGCGGGAGGCAGAATGAGCAGTTCTTC	CASSLVSGRQNEQFF
TRBJ1-1	TRBV2	NA	NA	12	TGTGCCAGCAGTGTTCTGAACACTGAAGCTTTCTTT	CASSVLNTEAFF
TRBJ1-4	TRBV19	NA	NA	16	TGTGCCAGTAGTATATCGTACGGAGCGGCTAATGAAAAACTGTTTTTT	CASSISYGAANEKLFF
TRBJ2-1	TRBV19	NA	NA	13	TGTGCCAGTACCCTTGGGTACCCGAATGAGCAGTTCTTC	CASTLGYPNEQFF
TRBJ1-4	TRBV7-9	NA	TRBD1	13	TGTGCCAGCACCCGACAGGGGAATGAAAAACTGTTTTTT	CASTRQGNEKLFF
TRBJ2-7	TRBV6-1	NA	NA	15	TGTGCCAGCAGTGAAGCACCGATTAGCTCCTACGAGCAGTACTTC	CASSEAPISSYEQYF
TRBJ1-1	TRBV30	NA	TRBD1	14	TGTGCCTGGAGTCGCCGGGACAGGGGACTCGAAGCTTTCTTT	CAWSRRDRGLEAFF
TRBJ2-1	TRBV7-9	NA	TRBD2	15	TGTGCCAGCAGGTCCGGACTAGCGAACTACAATGAGCAGTTCTTC	CASRSGLANYNEQFF
TRBJ1-5	TRBV5-4	NA	NA	16	TGTGCCAGCAGCTTGACGGGACAAGATAGCAATCAGCCCCAGCATTTT	CASSLTGQDSNQPQHF
TRBJ1-1	TRBV6-1	NA	TRBD1	14	TGTGCCAGCAGCCACATTGGCACAGGGGATTTGGCTTTCTTT	CASSHIGTGDLAFF
TRBJ2-1	TRBV7-2	few	TRBD2	15	TGTGCCAGCAGTTCAGTGCGGGAGTTCACGAATGAGCAGTTCTTC	CASSSVREFTNEQFF
TRBJ1-1	TRBV19	NA	NA	15	TGTGCCAGTAGTATAATGGCGGCAGGTTCCACTGAAGCTTTCTTT	CASSIMAAGSTEAFF
TRBJ1-1	TRBV2	NA	NA	15	TGTGCCAGCAGTGGGACAGCCTGGGCGAACACTGAAGCTTTCTTT	CASSGTAWANTEAFF
TRBJ2-1	TRBV13	once	NA	13	TGTGCCAGCAGCTTAGGGGAGGGTCGAGAGCAGTTCTTC	CASSLGEGREQFF
TRBJ1-4	TRBV7-3	NA	NA	13	TGTGCCAGCAGCCAGAGGTATGGTGAAAAACTGTTTTTT	CASSQRYGEKLFF
TRBJ2-1	TRBV7-2	NA	TRBD1	16	TGTGCCAGCAGCCGGACCACAGGGGGCATCGTATATGAGCAGTTCTTC	CASSRTTGGIVYEQFF